The 8 T cell receptor beta chains presented below share a single source sample, sequenced in a study of cytotoxic CD8 clonotypes in ibrutinib-treated CLL. The table came from immunoSEQ multiplex PCR; TCRdb's copy has only in-frame clones and leaves some out. This sample has about 29,000 clones; 75% to 80% occur once, and the top ten carry roughly 50%. This sample comprised PBMCs, obtained after 36 months of ibrutinib treatment. The origin of the receptors is a human donor with chronic lymphocytic leukemia.

CDR3 sequence reads: CASYLRGPNQETQYF. CDR3 bases: TGTGCCAGCTACCTCCGGGGACCGAACCAAGAGACCCAGTACTTC. This sequence joins TRBV2 and TRBJ2-5; D might be TRBD1 or TRBD2, each matching 5 bases. The CDR3 is 15 residues long. CDR1 and CDR2 (germline): SNHLY, FYNNEI. V lost 8 bases to trimming and J lost 0 bases, with 16 bases between them.

The chain has TRBV14 and TRBJ2-5; TRBD1 agrees at 8 bases. The CDR3 loop spans 15 amino acids. V trimming: 4 bases; J trimming: 2 bases; junction bases outside the gene matches: 6. The V gene's germline CDR1 is SGHDN and CDR2 FVKESK. CDR3: CASSPLGTGQETQYF. CDR3 nucleotides: TGTGCCAGCAGCCCACTAGGGACAGGACAAGAGACCCAGTACTTC.

This chain connects TRBV9 to TRBJ1-4; no clear D. Trimming left V 3 bases short and J 2 bases short, with 11 bases between. The CDR3 runs 15 residues. CDR1 is SGDLS and CDR2 is YYNGEE in the germline V gene. As DNA, the CDR3 is TGTGCCAGCAGCGCAGAGGGTGGCACTAATGAAAAACTGTTTTTT. Translated, it gives CASSAEGGTNEKLFF.

The genes are TRBV27 and TRBJ1-2, with 10 positions matching TRBD1. This CDR3 contains 13 residues. With V trimmed by 4 bases and J by 8 bases, 4 bases remained unmatched. The germline V gene has CDR1 MNHEY and CDR2 SMNVEV (reference sequence). The CDR3 spells CASSSTGGHGYTF. For the CDR3, the DNA is TGTGCCAGCAGTTCGACAGGGGGCCACGGCTACACCTTC.

The chain is built from TRBV7-2 and TRBJ2-1, with no clear D. V shed 0 bases and J shed 1 base, with 7 bases lying between them. The CDR3 is made up of 15 amino acids. From germline, CDR1 is SGHTA and CDR2 FQGNSA. In DNA, the CDR3 is TGTGCCAGCAGCTTAGCGATGGGTTCCTACAATGAGCAGTTCTTC. It codes for CASSLAMGSYNEQFF.

This sequence joins TRBV15 and TRBJ1-2; D not certain. The CDR3 sequence is 15 residues long. V was trimmed by 0 bases and J by 0 bases, leaving 8 bases between them. CDR1 and CDR2 from the germline V gene are LNHNV and YYDKDF (reference sequence). The CDR3 spells CATSREATANYGYTF. The CDR3 DNA reads TGTGCCACCAGCAGAGAGGCCACCGCTAACTATGGCTACACCTTC.

This rearrangement joins TRBV6-4 to TRBJ2-2; D gene unclear. The CDR3 has 13 residues. Trimming removed 3 bases at V and 4 bases at J, with 6 bases between. Germline CDR1 reads MRHNA; CDR2 reads SNTAGT. CDR3 in amino acids: CASSEMGTGELFF. The CDR3 bases are TGTGCCAGCAGTGAAATGGGCACCGGGGAGCTGTTTTTT.

This chain joins TRBV9 and TRBJ2-7; 7 nucleotides align to TRBD1. Germline V CDR1 and CDR2: SGDLS, YYNGEE. V shed 3 bases and J 2 bases; nucleotides not matched to a gene: 11. This CDR3 comprises 16 residues. The CDR3 coding sequence is TGTGCCAGCAGCGGCCCCGACAGGGTGAGGCCCTACGAGCAGTACTTC. Encoded protein: CASSGPDRVRPYEQYF.